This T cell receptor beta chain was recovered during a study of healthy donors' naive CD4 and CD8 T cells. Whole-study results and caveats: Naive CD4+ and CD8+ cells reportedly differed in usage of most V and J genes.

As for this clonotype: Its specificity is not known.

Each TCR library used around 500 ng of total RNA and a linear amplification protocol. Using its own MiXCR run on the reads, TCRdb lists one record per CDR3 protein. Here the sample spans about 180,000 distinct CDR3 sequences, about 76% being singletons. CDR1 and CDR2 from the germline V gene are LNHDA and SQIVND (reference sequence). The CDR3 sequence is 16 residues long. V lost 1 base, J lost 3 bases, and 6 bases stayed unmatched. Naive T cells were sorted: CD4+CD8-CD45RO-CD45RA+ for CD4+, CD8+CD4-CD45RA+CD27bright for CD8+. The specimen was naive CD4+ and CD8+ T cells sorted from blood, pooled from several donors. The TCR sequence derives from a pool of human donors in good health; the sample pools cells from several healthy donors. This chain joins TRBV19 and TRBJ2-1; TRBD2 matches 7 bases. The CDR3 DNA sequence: TGTGCCAGTAGTATAGGGGGAGCGGGGATCTACAATGAGCAGTTCTTC. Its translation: CASSIGGAGIYNEQFF.